Listed below are T cell receptor beta chains from one sample, sequenced in a study of T cell responses to AZD1222 COVID-19 vaccine. The repertoire was sequenced with immunoSEQ multiplex PCR; TCRdb's copy has only in-frame clones and lacks some. The sample yields tens of thousands of clones, roughly 85% seen once. Sequenced material: peripheral blood, taken on day 0 of AZD1222 vaccination. All receptors derive from an adult in good health. CDR3s include the opening cysteine and the closing phenylalanine or tryptophan. Each record gives: J gene, V gene, D gene, clone size, CDR3 protein, CDR3 DNA. The D gene is left open where the match is weak. Not all rows give a size; the values are once, few, many and, for expanded clones, a class.

J: TRBJ1-5
V: TRBV7-2
D: NA
size: NA
CDR3: CASSLVGNQPQHF
DNA: TGTGCCAGCAGCTTAGTAGGGAATCAGCCCCAGCATTTT

J: TRBJ1-5
V: TRBV11-2
D: TRBD1
size: NA
CDR3: CASGLDRVQPQHF
DNA: TGTGCCAGCGGCTTAGACAGGGTTCAGCCCCAGCATTTT

J: TRBJ2-2
V: TRBV14
D: NA
size: NA
CDR3: CASSQDLASTGELFF
DNA: TGTGCCAGCAGCCAAGATCTGGCTTCAACCGGGGAGCTGTTTTTT

J: TRBJ1-1
V: TRBV6-5
D: NA
size: NA
CDR3: CASRFIGGAEAFF
DNA: TGTGCCAGCAGATTTATCGGGGGCGCTGAAGCTTTCTTT

J: TRBJ1-1
V: TRBV6-5
D: TRBD1
size: NA
CDR3: CASRKQGGYTEAFF
DNA: TGTGCCAGCAGAAAACAGGGGGGCTACACTGAAGCTTTCTTT

J: TRBJ2-2
V: TRBV9
D: TRBD2
size: NA
CDR3: CASRRELAGVTGELFF
DNA: TGTGCCAGCAGGAGGGAACTAGCGGGGGTGACCGGGGAGCTGTTTTTT

J: TRBJ1-4
V: TRBV2
D: NA
size: once
CDR3: CASSRDGGEKLFF
DNA: TGTGCCAGCAGTCGGGACGGCGGGGAAAAACTGTTTTTT

J: TRBJ1-1
V: TRBV6-5
D: NA
size: NA
CDR3: CASSYQAGDAEAFF
DNA: TGTGCCAGCAGTTACCAGGCAGGGGACGCTGAAGCTTTCTTT

J: TRBJ2-3
V: TRBV5-4
D: NA
size: NA
CDR3: CASSLPASGADTQYF
DNA: TGTGCCAGCAGCCTTCCAGCCTCAGGGGCAGATACGCAGTATTTT

J: TRBJ1-5
V: TRBV24-1
D: NA
size: NA
CDR3: CATSEAGTTSNQPQHF
DNA: TGTGCCACCAGTGAGGCCGGGACAACGAGCAATCAGCCCCAGCATTTT

J: TRBJ1-2
V: TRBV6-5
D: NA
size: NA
CDR3: CASSPSDSRGGYTF
DNA: TGTGCCAGCAGTCCTTCCGACAGCCGAGGAGGCTACACCTTC

J: TRBJ2-5
V: TRBV2
D: TRBD1
size: NA
CDR3: CANNVQTGAEETQYF
DNA: TGTGCTAATAACGTCCAGACAGGGGCCGAAGAGACCCAGTACTTC

J: TRBJ1-3
V: TRBV6-5
D: TRBD1
size: few
CDR3: CASRTTGFEDTIYF
DNA: TGTGCCAGCAGAACGACAGGGTTTGAAGACACCATATATTTT

J: TRBJ2-7
V: TRBV12-3/TRBV12-4
D: NA
size: NA
CDR3: CASSLATVEQYF
DNA: TGTGCCAGCAGTTTAGCTACCGTCGAGCAGTACTTC

J: TRBJ2-3
V: TRBV2
D: TRBD1
size: once
CDR3: CASSPRTGGADTQYF
DNA: TGTGCCAGCAGCCCAAGGACAGGGGGCGCAGATACGCAGTATTTT

J: TRBJ2-7
V: TRBV7-9
D: TRBD1
size: NA
CDR3: CASSSGQSTYEQYF
DNA: TGTGCCAGCAGCTCGGGACAGTCCACCTACGAGCAGTACTTC

J: TRBJ1-5
V: TRBV5-4
D: NA
size: NA
CDR3: CASSWGGNSNQPQHF
DNA: TGTGCCAGCAGCTGGGGCGGTAATAGCAATCAGCCCCAGCATTTT

J: TRBJ2-7
V: TRBV3-1/TRBV3-2
D: NA
size: NA
CDR3: CASSQGPSPRDEQYF
DNA: TGTGCCAGCAGCCAAGGCCCTAGCCCGAGGGACGAGCAGTACTTC

J: TRBJ2-1
V: TRBV7-8
D: TRBD1
size: NA
CDR3: CASSPGTGNYNEQFF
DNA: TGTGCCAGCAGCCCCGGGACAGGGAATTACAATGAGCAGTTCTTC

J: TRBJ1-5
V: TRBV6-5
D: NA
size: NA
CDR3: CASSINHSNQPQHF
DNA: TGTGCCAGCAGTATCAACCATAGCAATCAGCCCCAGCATTTT

J: TRBJ1-4
V: TRBV29-1
D: NA
size: NA
CDR3: CSVEDPESNEKLFF
DNA: TGCAGCGTTGAAGATCCCGAGTCTAATGAAAAACTGTTTTTT

J: TRBJ1-2
V: TRBV2
D: NA
size: NA
CDR3: CASGMEGNYGYTF
DNA: TGTGCCAGCGGTATGGAGGGGAACTATGGCTACACCTTC

J: TRBJ2-5
V: TRBV10-3
D: TRBD2
size: NA
CDR3: CAIRAGASGGLGETQYF
DNA: TGTGCCATCCGAGCGGGAGCTAGCGGGGGCCTGGGGGAGACCCAGTACTTC

J: TRBJ1-6
V: TRBV6-2/TRBV6-3
D: NA
size: NA
CDR3: CASSDPPSPLHF
DNA: TGTGCCAGCAGCGACCCCCCCTCACCCCTCCACTTT